The clone carrying this T cell receptor (beta chain) was counted between two and nine times. Its antigen is not known. This sample is part of a study of beta chain features in type 1 diabetes. Study conclusions and caveats: In all four CD4+ subsets, TCRB CDR3 length was significantly, moderately reduced in type 1 diabetes. At VDJ recombination sites, type 1 diabetes patients had fewer insertions and more deleted nucleotides.

Germline V CDR1 and CDR2: SQVTM, ANQGSEA. Trimming pared 0 bases from V and 4 bases from J, leaving 18 bases between. The CDR3 has 16 amino acids. Reverse transcribing all isolated RNA meant expressed TCRB transcripts were sequenced. The data were produced by immunoSEQ multiplex PCR, yet TCRdb's version contains in-frame clones alone and is incomplete. The sample holds some 280,000 clones, around 15% seen once. Sequencing input: naive CD4+ T cells from blood. The V and J genes are TRBV29-1 and TRBJ1-1; TRBD1 is a possible D gene (6 bases). This receptor was taken from a man aged 25-40 years with type 1 diabetes. CDR3 in DNA: TGCAGCGTTGAAGATAGGGGATCACAGGGTGGCACTGAAGCTTTCTTT. Protein: CSVEDRGSQGGTEAFF. The variable domain in full, completed from reference TRBV29-1 and TRBJ1-1, reads SAVISQKPSRDICQRGTSLTIQCQVDSQVTMMFWYRQQPGQSLTLIATANQGSEATYESGFVIDKFPISRPNLTFSTLTVSNMSPEDSSIYLCSVEDRGSQGGTEAFFGQGTRLTVV.